The clone carrying this T cell receptor beta chain was detected ten times or more. The data are from a study of identical twins. Through template switching, a universal primer site was introduced, and the cDNA contained unique molecular identifiers. In TCRdb, the 5' RACE reads were re-called with MiXCR into one record per CDR3 protein. The sample lists approximately 690,000 distinct CDR3 sequences; roughly 6.2% were seen once. CDR1 and CDR2 from the germline V gene are KGHDR and SFDVKD. CDR3 length: 17 amino acids. J lost 6 bases, V lost 2 bases, and 12 bases had no gene match. Sequences were obtained from naive T cells sorted from blood. The source is a man aged 18 to 30 in good health. V and J are TRBV24-1 and TRBJ2-1, with 7 bases identical to TRBD2. Written as DNA, the CDR3 is TGTGCCACCAGTGATTCGCCCACTAGCGCCTTAGGCAATGAGCAGTTCTTC. Encoded protein: CATSDSPTSALGNEQFF.